This is a list of T cell receptor beta chains from one sample in a study of blood T cells in healthy people across ages. TCRdb independently ran MiXCR on the 5' RACE reads; one entry per CDR3 protein. The sample yields nearly 800,000 distinct CDR3 sequences, about 61% seen once. Sequencing was performed on blood. The receptors come from a man in his forties in good health. CDR3s include the opening cysteine and the closing phenylalanine or tryptophan. D genes are given only for firm matches. Some rows mark clone size as missing; the rest say once, few, many or name a class of expanded clone.

d_call clone_size j_call v_call cdr3_nt cdr3_aa
NA many TRBJ2-5 TRBV7-3 TGTGCCAGCAGCCCACTAGGGACTTCGGGGGAGACCCAGTACTTC CASSPLGTSGETQYF
TRBD2 NA TRBJ2-3 TRBV5-6 TGTGCCAGCAGCTTGTCTAGCGGGGGGGCTTCCGGAGTTGACGATACGCAGTATTTT CASSLSSGGASGVDDTQYF
NA NA TRBJ1-2 TRBV12-3/TRBV12-4 TGTGCCATTAGAAACCTAACTTCGTGGAGGGCGCCCTCTAACTATGGCTACACCTTC CAIRNLTSWRAPSNYGYTF
NA NA TRBJ2-3 TRBV5-5 TGTGCCAGCAGCTGGACAGATACGCAGTATTTT CASSWTDTQYF
TRBD2 NA TRBJ2-7 TRBV7-2 TGTGCCAGCAGCGTAGCGGGAGGGCCCTCCGAGCAGTACTTC CASSVAGGPSEQYF
NA NA TRBJ2-7 TRBV7-6 TGTGCCAGCAGCCCGTATCTAGCGACCTACGAGCAGTACTTC CASSPYLATYEQYF
NA NA TRBJ2-3 TRBV7-2 TGTGCCAGCAGCCTGGTGGGGGACCCCAGCACAGATACGCAGTATTTT CASSLVGDPSTDTQYF
TRBD2 NA TRBJ2-1 TRBV9 TGTGCCAGCAGCGTAATGACTAGCGGGAGCAATGAGCAGTTCTTC CASSVMTSGSNEQFF
NA NA TRBJ2-1 TRBV27 TGTGCCAGCAGCCCAGGGACGGTCTCCTACAATGAGCAGTTCTTC CASSPGTVSYNEQFF
TRBD2 NA TRBJ2-1 TRBV6-2/TRBV6-3 TGTGCCAGCAGTCCTTTTAGCGGGACTTGGGGAAATGAGCAGTTCTTC CASSPFSGTWGNEQFF
TRBD2 few TRBJ2-5 TRBV5-1 TGCGCCAGCAGCTTCGATCCTAGCGGGAGGGCCCAAGAGACCCAGTACTTC CASSFDPSGRAQETQYF
NA NA TRBJ2-7 TRBV3-1 TGTGCCAGCAGCCCGACTAAGTACGAGCAGTACTTC CASSPTKYEQYF
TRBD2 few TRBJ2-7 TRBV7-2 TGTGCCAGCAGGGAGGGACTAGCTGTTTCCTACGAGCAGTACTTC CASREGLAVSYEQYF
NA NA TRBJ1-3 TRBV7-2 TGTGCCAGCAGCGCGGCGTACGGCGGAAACACCATATATTTT CASSAAYGGNTIYF
TRBD1 NA TRBJ2-5 TRBV29-1 TGCAGCGTTGAAGCCGACAGGGGGCGAGAGACCCAGTACTTC CSVEADRGRETQYF
NA NA TRBJ2-7 TRBV3-1 TGTGCCAGCAGCCAAGGAAATCCGGGATCTCCCTACGAGCAGTACTTC CASSQGNPGSPYEQYF
TRBD1 NA TRBJ2-1 TRBV29-1 TGCAGCGTCGATGGGACAGGGACGAATGAGCAGTTCTTC CSVDGTGTNEQFF
TRBD1 NA TRBJ2-7 TRBV29-1 TGCAGCGTGGCGACAGGGGTAACCTACGAGCAGTACTTC CSVATGVTYEQYF
TRBD1 few TRBJ2-1 TRBV29-1 TGCAGCGTCGCCTTGACAGGGCTAGGTGAGCAGTTCTTC CSVALTGLGEQFF
NA NA TRBJ2-1 TRBV9 TGTGCCAGCAGCGTGAGACAGACCTCCTACAATGAGCAGTTCTTC CASSVRQTSYNEQFF
TRBD2 once TRBJ2-3 TRBV20-1 TGCAGTGCTAGAGGAGGGAGGGCCATATCCACAGATACGCAGTATTTT CSARGGRAISTDTQYF
TRBD2 NA TRBJ2-7 TRBV4-2 TGTGCCAGCAGCCAAGAAATTCGGAGCGGGAGCTACGAGCAGTACTTC CASSQEIRSGSYEQYF
NA few TRBJ2-7 TRBV14 TGTGCCAGCAGCCTACAGGGATTTGGGGAGCAGTACTTC CASSLQGFGEQYF
TRBD2 NA TRBJ2-7 TRBV9 TGTGCCAGCAGCGTAGGTATAGGGACTAGCGGGACCCCCAGCTACGAGCAGTACTTC CASSVGIGTSGTPSYEQYF